The 19 T cell receptor beta chains given below trace back to one sample, sequenced in a study of blood T cell repertoires in COVID-19. Sequencing used immunoSEQ multiplex PCR; TCRdb keeps in-frame clones, though not all of them. The profile shows 30,000 or so clones, approximately 71% of them singletons. What was sequenced was peripheral blood. The receptors derive from a human donor in a cohort sampled during active COVID-19.

This clone is judged medium-sized. The chain recombines TRBV6-6 with TRBJ2-7; D gene uncertain. This CDR3 is 12 amino acids long. V lost 7 bases and J 2 bases, leaving 9 bases between the germline ends. Germline lookup yields CDR1 MNHNY and CDR2 SVGAGI (reference sequence). As DNA, the CDR3 is TGTGCCAGCAACGAGGCCACCTACGAGCAGTACTTC. Protein: CASNEATYEQYF.

The CDR3 loop is CASSQESTGHEKLFF. As DNA, the CDR3 is TGCGCCAGCAGCCAAGAGTCTACAGGGCATGAAAAACTGTTTTTT. V is TRBV4-3 and J is TRBJ1-4, with a tentative D call TRBD1 (6 bases). Germline V CDR1 and CDR2: LGHNA, YSLEER. The CDR3 consists of 15 residues. The V end was cut by 0 bases, the J end by 6 bases, with 11 bases between.

This clone came up once. The chain has TRBV13 and TRBJ2-3; no clear D gene. This CDR3 is built from 12 residues. Germline assignment: CDR1 PRHDT and CDR2 FYEKMQ (reference sequence). V was clipped by 2 bases and J by 4 bases, with 4 bases between them. The CDR3 DNA reads TGTGCCAGCAGCTTAACGGCAGATACGCAGTATTTT. It yields the protein CASSLTADTQYF. The full variable domain, in which reference TRBV13 and TRBJ2-3 provide the parts outside the CDR3, is AAGVIQSPRHLIKEKRETATLKCYPIPRHDTVYWYQQGPGQDPQFLISFYEKMQSDKGSIPDRFSAQQFSDYHSELNMSSLELGDSALYFCASSLTADTQYFGPGTRLTVL.

The chain couples TRBV27 to TRBJ2-1; 16 bases match TRBD2. Germline CDR1 is MNHEY and CDR2 is SMNVEV (reference sequence). Trimming cost V 0 bases and J 7 bases; bases outside gene matches: 12. CDR3 length equals 20 residues. The CDR3 sequence is CASSLSKGTSGRVTRNEQFF. The DNA for the CDR3 is TGTGCCAGCAGTTTATCGAAGGGGACTAGCGGGAGGGTTACGAGGAATGAGCAGTTCTTC.

The CDR3: CASSQGDREEKDNEQFF. The DNA of the CDR3 is TGCGCCAGCAGCCAAGGGGACAGGGAAGAAAAGGACAATGAGCAGTTCTTC. The chain carries TRBV4-3 and TRBJ2-1; 9 bases match TRBD1. Trimming at V came to 1 base and at J to 5 bases, leaving 9 bases not matched to a gene. CDR1 LGHNA and CDR2 YSLEER come from the germline V gene. This CDR3 is built from 17 residues.

This clone came up once. V usage is TRBV14 and J usage is TRBJ1-1; unclear D gene. Germline V CDR1 and CDR2: SGHDN, FVKESK. This CDR3 has 13 amino acids. The V gene lost 2 bases and the J gene lost 7 bases, with 11 bases spanning the gap. CDR3 DNA: TGTGCCAGCAGCCAAATGGTTGAGGTTGAAGCTTTCTTT. Translating it yields CASSQMVEVEAFF.

The chain employs TRBV19 and TRBJ2-5; TRBD2 matches 12 bases. Germline-derived CDR1 and CDR2 are LNHDA and SQIVND (reference sequence). V was pared by 5 bases and J by 5 bases, with 9 bases of the junction left unmatched. The CDR3 spans 16 residues. The CDR3 DNA is TGTGCCAGTAGTTCACGACTAGCGGGAGAACGGGAGACCCAGTACTTC. Protein: CASSSRLAGERETQYF.

This chain links TRBV6-5 with TRBJ2-6; tentative D call: TRBD2 (5 bases). The CDR3 consists of 15 residues. Germline-derived CDR1 and CDR2 are MNHEY and SVGAGI. The V gene lost 6 bases and the J gene lost 0 bases, with 9 bases spanning the gap. CDR3 sequence: CASRPGVSGANVLTF. The CDR3 DNA is TGTGCCAGCAGACCCGGGGTCTCTGGGGCCAACGTCCTGACTTTC.

This clone came up many times. The rearrangement joins TRBV9 to TRBJ2-2; 7 bases agree with TRBD1. V was pared by 4 bases and J by 1 base, with 7 bases of the junction left unmatched. Germline loops: CDR1 SGDLS, CDR2 YYNGEE. This CDR3 has 16 residues. The CDR3 nucleotides read TGTGCCAGCAGCACCTCGGGACAGAGGAACACCGGGGAGCTGTTTTTT. This encodes CASSTSGQRNTGELFF.

The chain recombines TRBV7-6 with TRBJ1-2; D ambiguous. Trimming shortened V by 1 base and J by 7 bases, and 10 bases separated the two germline ends. The CDR3 consists of 13 residues. Germline V gene data show CDR1 as SGHVS and CDR2 as FNYEAQ. CDR3 bases: TGTGCCAGCAGCTTAGGAGTAGGGAGTGGCTACACCTTC. The encoded protein is CASSLGVGSGYTF.

This clone has just a few counts. The V call is TRBV27, the J call TRBJ2-1; 10 bases agree with TRBD2. The CDR3 loop spans 15 amino acids. The germline gives CDR1 MNHEY, CDR2 SMNVEV (reference sequence). V was pared by 6 bases and J by 3 bases, with 5 bases of the junction left unmatched. CDR3 sequence reads: CASSPTSGNYNEQFF. CDR3 coding DNA: TGTGCCAGCAGCCCAACTAGCGGGAACTACAATGAGCAGTTCTTC.

The rearrangement joins TRBV7-2 to TRBJ1-2, with TRBD1 as a possible D gene (6 bases). There are 14 residues in the CDR3. Trimming shortened V by 7 bases and J by 2 bases, and 14 bases separated the two germline ends. CDR1 and CDR2 (germline): SGHTA, FQGNSA. DNA for the CDR3: TGTGCCAGCAACACGGACAGAGTCAACTATGGCTACACCTTC. Amino acid sequence: CASNTDRVNYGYTF.

CDR3 DNA sequence: TGCGCCAGCAGCAGTCCGGGACTAGCGGGAGGGAGCTCCTACAATGAGCAGTTCTTC. Translating gives CASSSPGLAGGSSYNEQFF. This sequence joins TRBV5-1 and TRBJ2-1; TRBD2 aligns across 16 bases. With V trimmed by 4 bases and J by 0 bases, 7 bases remained unmatched. In germline, CDR1 is SGHRS, CDR2 YFSETQ. The CDR3 has 19 amino acids. The complete variable domain, with remaining parts taken from reference TRBV5-1 and TRBJ2-1, reads KAGVTQTPRYLIKTRGQQVTLSCSPISGHRSVSWYQQTPGQGLQFLFEYFSETQRNKGNFPGRFSGRQFSNSRSEMNVSTLELGDSALYLCASSSPGLAGGSSYNEQFFGPGTRLTVL.

This chain joins TRBV4-3 and TRBJ2-7; TRBD1 matches at 7 bases. The CDR3 extends over 15 amino acids. The ends lost 0 bases at V and 4 bases at J; junction bases unmatched: 6. Germline assignment: CDR1 LGHNA and CDR2 YSLEER. The CDR3 loop is CASSQDWTGKYEQYF. CDR3 bases: TGCGCCAGCAGCCAAGATTGGACAGGTAAATACGAGCAGTACTTC.

This clone was recorded once. The chain links TRBV5-1 to TRBJ2-1, with 10 bases aligning to TRBD2. V shed 0 bases, J shed 4 bases, and the junction held 4 bases outside the gene matches. The CDR3 covers 16 residues. CDR1 SGHRS and CDR2 YFSETQ come from the germline V gene. In DNA, the CDR3 is TGCGCCAGCAGCTTGGCTAGCGGGAGCCCTTACAATGAGCAGTTCTTC. It specifies CASSLASGSPYNEQFF.

The chain joins TRBV14 to TRBJ2-7; 13 bases agree with TRBD2. Germline CDR1 and CDR2: SGHDN and FVKESK. The CDR3 has 16 residues. The V gene end was trimmed by 3 bases and the J gene end by 5 bases; junction bases not matched to a gene: 7. The CDR3 region has the DNA TGTGCCAGCAGCCAGGTGGGACTAGCGGGACGTCACGAGCAGTACTTC. Protein product: CASSQVGLAGRHEQYF.

The CDR3: CASSFLGGGGRLDYGYTF. In nucleotides, the CDR3 is TGTGCCAGCAGTTTCCTTGGCGGGGGCGGAAGACTAGACTATGGCTACACCTTC. The chain couples TRBV27 to TRBJ1-2; a possible D gene is TRBD1 (6 bases). V lost 3 bases and J 3 bases, leaving 23 bases between the germline ends. The germline gives CDR1 MNHEY, CDR2 SMNVEV (reference sequence). This CDR3 region has 18 residues.

This clone was seen ten or more times. This sequence joins TRBV10-3 and TRBJ1-3; D is unclear. Germline V gives CDR1 ENHRY, CDR2 SYGVKD. The CDR3 has 13 amino acids. The V end was cut by 3 bases, the J end by 4 bases, with 7 bases between. Here the CDR3 reads CAISEAGGNTIYF. CDR3 nucleotides: TGTGCCATCAGTGAAGCGGGGGGAAACACCATATATTTT.

V gene TRBV10-1 combines with J gene TRBJ2-7; possible D gene TRBD2, 6 bases. The CDR3 has 14 amino acids. The V gene lost 2 bases and the J gene lost 5 bases, with 13 bases spanning the gap. Germline CDR1 is WNHNN and CDR2 is SYGVQD (reference sequence). This CDR3 is CASSEGPGVDEQYF. DNA for the CDR3: TGCGCCAGCAGTGAGGGGCCGGGAGTGGACGAGCAGTACTTC.